A single sample is the source of the 12 T cell receptor beta chains below, sequenced in a study of identical twins (dated by TCRdb to about 2016). The method was 5' RACE. Sequencer: Illumina HiSeq 2000. In-frame beta chains were kept once TCRdb had trimmed the public reads at Q25 with fastp and called clones with MiXCR. CDR3 protein duplicates are merged, each entry listing the most common genes and DNA. The sample table records approximately 230,000 distinct CDR3 sequences; about 6.7% of these occur just once. The biggest ten clones account for about 15% of the sample. This sample was also put to use in a study of T cells expressing NK-cell markers.

The sample comprised CD8+ T cells sorted from blood. Receptors originate from a woman younger than 35 in good health.

The DNA for the CDR3 is TGTGCCAGCAGCCATCGGGACAGGGTCTACGAGCAGTACTTC. Translated, it gives CASSHRDRVYEQYF. V usage is TRBV3-1 and J usage is TRBJ2-7, with TRBD1 matching 9 bases. The CDR3 is 14 residues long. Germline CDR1 reads LGHDT; CDR2 reads YNNKEL (reference sequence). Trimming removed 3 bases from V and 3 bases from J; junction bases left unmatched: 3.

This clonotype was detected only a few times. The gene calls are TRBV30 and TRBJ2-1; TRBD2 matches at 8 bases. CDR1 and CDR2 (germline): GTSNPN, SVGIG (reference sequence). The CDR3 has 14 residues. The V and J ends lost 8 bases and 0 bases, in that order; junction bases with no gene match: 6. The CDR3 coding sequence is TGTGCCGAACAAAGCGGGAGCTCCTACAATGAGCAGTTCTTC. Protein sequence: CAEQSGSSYNEQFF.

This clonotype has only a few counts. The V and J genes are TRBV30 and TRBJ2-1, with D unresolved. V was pared by 0 bases and J by 6 bases, with 12 bases between. Germline values: CDR1 GTSNPN, CDR2 SVGIG (reference sequence). The CDR3 totals 14 residues. CDR3 sequence reads: CAWSVYSGVNEQFF. The CDR3 region has the DNA TGTGCCTGGAGTGTATATTCTGGGGTCAATGAGCAGTTCTTC.

The chain combines TRBV9 with TRBJ2-2; the match to TRBD2 covers 11 bases. The CDR3 length is 18 residues. V lost 4 bases and J lost 0; bases outside the gene matches: 8. Germline V CDR1 and CDR2: SGDLS, YYNGEE. CDR3 protein: CASSFSTSGAPNTGELFF. Written as DNA, the CDR3 is TGTGCCAGCAGCTTTTCGACTAGCGGGGCGCCGAACACCGGGGAGCTGTTTTTT.

This clonotype has only a few counts. V usage is TRBV14 and J usage is TRBJ2-7; possibly TRBD2 for D (6 bases). Trimming left V 2 bases short and J 1 base short, with 9 bases between. The CDR3 extends over 14 amino acids. Germline V gene lookup returns CDR1 SGHDN and CDR2 FVKESK. The CDR3 DNA reads as TGTGCCAGCAGCCAATGGGACTCTTCCTACGAGCAGTACTTC. The encoded protein is CASSQWDSSYEQYF.

Many counts were recorded for this clonotype. The chain recombines TRBV20-1 with TRBJ2-1, with D perhaps TRBD2 (7 bases). Per the germline V gene, CDR1 is DFQATT and CDR2 is SNEGSKA (reference sequence). The CDR3 is 13 amino acids. CDR3 sequence: CSHLLGGPNEQFF. CDR3 nucleotides: TGCAGCCACCTGCTGGGGGGGCCTAATGAGCAGTTCTTC.

This clonotype was detected only a few times. V usage is TRBV11-2 and J usage is TRBJ2-7, with TRBD1 matching 12 bases. Germline assignment: CDR1 SGHAT and CDR2 FQNNGV. Trimming removed 1 base from V and 4 bases from J; junction bases left unmatched: 5. This CDR3 comprises 16 residues. CDR3 DNA sequence: TGTGCCAGCAGCTTAGTTGGGACAGGGGGCCTGTACGAGCAGTACTTC. This translates into CASSLVGTGGLYEQYF.

The V gene is TRBV16, the J gene TRBJ1-1; 7 bases fit TRBD1. CDR1 KGHSY and CDR2 FQNENV come from the germline V gene. The CDR3 loop spans 16 amino acids. V trimming: 1 base; J trimming: 3 bases; junction bases outside the gene matches: 8. CDR3 protein: CASSQLITGVDTEAFF. The CDR3 DNA sequence: TGTGCCAGCAGCCAATTAATTACAGGGGTCGACACTGAAGCTTTCTTT.

Only a few counts were recorded for this clonotype. The rearrangement links TRBV29-1 to TRBJ2-1; D uncertain. Germline V gene sequence: CDR1 SQVTM, CDR2 ANQGSEA. This CDR3 has 14 residues. The ends were cut back, 3 bases at V and 3 bases at J, with 12 bases in the middle. The CDR3 bases are TGCAGCGTTGAGCAGGCGGTGGGCTACAATGAGCAGTTCTTC. This encodes CSVEQAVGYNEQFF.

This clonotype was seen ten or more times. The chain uses TRBV6-2 or TRBV6-3 and TRBJ2-2; 7 bases agree with TRBD2. The V gene's germline CDR1 is MNHEY and CDR2 SVGEGT. Trimming cost V 4 bases and J 1 base; bases outside gene matches: 3. The CDR3 is 15 amino acids. CDR3 sequence (DNA): TGTGCCAGCAGTTCCTCTAGCGGGAACACCGGGGAGCTGTTTTTT. The encoded protein is CASSSSSGNTGELFF.

The chain links TRBV2 to TRBJ2-4; D may correspond to TRBD1 or TRBD2 (5 bases each). Germline CDR1 is SNHLY and CDR2 is FYNNEI. The CDR3 spans 15 residues. V dropped 7 bases and J dropped 6 bases, with 19 bases sitting between them. CDR3 protein: CASIDSPNGVNIQYF. In DNA, the CDR3 is TGTGCCAGCATAGACAGTCCTAACGGGGTAAACATTCAGTACTTC.

This clonotype occurred a few times. The J gene is TRBJ2-7, the V gene TRBV13; D is possibly TRBD2 (5 bases). Germline CDR1 PRHDT, CDR2 FYEKMQ (reference sequence). CDR3 length: 14 residues. V gave up 2 bases and J gave up 7 bases, with 15 bases separating them. Here the CDR3 reads CASSLRGKSGEQYF. The CDR3 DNA follows: TGTGCCAGCAGCTTACGAGGGAAGTCGGGGGAGCAGTACTTC.